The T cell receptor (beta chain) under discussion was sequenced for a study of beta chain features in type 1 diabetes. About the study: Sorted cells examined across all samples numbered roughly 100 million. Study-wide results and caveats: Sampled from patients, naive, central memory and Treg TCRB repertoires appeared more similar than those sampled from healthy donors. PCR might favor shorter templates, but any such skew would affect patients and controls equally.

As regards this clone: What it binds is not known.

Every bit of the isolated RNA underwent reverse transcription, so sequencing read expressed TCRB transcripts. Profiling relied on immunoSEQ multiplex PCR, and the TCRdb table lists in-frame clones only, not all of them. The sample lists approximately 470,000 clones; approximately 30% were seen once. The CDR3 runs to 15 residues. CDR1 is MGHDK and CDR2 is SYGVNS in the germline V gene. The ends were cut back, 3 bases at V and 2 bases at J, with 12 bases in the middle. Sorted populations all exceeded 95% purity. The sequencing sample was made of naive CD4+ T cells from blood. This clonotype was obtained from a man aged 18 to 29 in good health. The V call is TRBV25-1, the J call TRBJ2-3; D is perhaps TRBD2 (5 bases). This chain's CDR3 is CASSDRRRTTDTQYF. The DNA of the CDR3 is TGTGCCAGCAGTGATCGGAGGAGGACCACAGATACGCAGTATTTT.